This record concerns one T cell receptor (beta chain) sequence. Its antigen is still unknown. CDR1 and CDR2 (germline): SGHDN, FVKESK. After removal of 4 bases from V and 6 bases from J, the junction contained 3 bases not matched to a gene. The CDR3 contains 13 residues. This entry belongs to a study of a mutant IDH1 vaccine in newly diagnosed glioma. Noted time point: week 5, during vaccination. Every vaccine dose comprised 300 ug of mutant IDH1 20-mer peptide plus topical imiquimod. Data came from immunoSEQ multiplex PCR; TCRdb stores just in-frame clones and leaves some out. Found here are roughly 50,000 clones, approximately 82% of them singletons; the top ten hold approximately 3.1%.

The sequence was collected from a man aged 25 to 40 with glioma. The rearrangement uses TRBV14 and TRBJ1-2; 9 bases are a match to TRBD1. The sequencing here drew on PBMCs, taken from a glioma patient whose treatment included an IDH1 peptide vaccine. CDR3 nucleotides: TGTGCCAGCAGCCCTCGGACAGGGGATGGCTACACCTTC. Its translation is CASSPRTGDGYTF.